Below, one T cell receptor beta chain is given with its context. Following RNA extraction, reverse transcription yielded cDNA that acted as the sequencing template. Sequenced by immunoSEQ multiplex PCR; TCRdb stores in-frame clones only, minus some. The table includes roughly 120,000 clones, 55% to 80% detected once. Germline lookup yields CDR1 WSHSY and CDR2 SAAADI. V shed 4 bases, J shed 1 base, and the junction held 3 bases outside the gene matches. The CDR3 spans 16 residues. This sample stems from a study of CD8+ T cells in alopecia areata. The clonotype originates from a human donor in good health. Input material: CD4+ T cells sorted from blood. This chain uses TRBV10-2 with TRBJ2-5, with 13 nucleotides matching TRBD2. The chain's CDR3 is CASSGGTSGVQETQYF. CDR3 bases: TGCGCCAGCAGTGGTGGGACTAGCGGGGTCCAAGAGACCCAGTACTTC.